This TCR beta chain originates from a study of T cell responses to AZD1222 COVID-19 vaccine (dated by TCRdb to about 2021). Looking at the study overall: A total of 233 trial participants underwent TCR sequencing, of whom roughly 210 had received two doses of AZD1222 and around 25 had received two doses of the MenACWY control vaccine. Trial participants were enrolled into age subgroups of 18-55, 56-69 and 70-plus years, which contained about 150, 27 and 61 TCR-sequenced participants, respectively.

What this sample's time point label stands for: about 28 days (+/-7) after the second vaccine dose. Because spike-specific TCR depth and breadth did not differ between the two schedules, AZD1222 recipients who got a second dose at roughly 4 weeks were pooled with those who got a second dose at roughly 12 weeks. Samples from vaccinated people were obtained from the UK trials COV001 and COV002, which included a single-blind randomized controlled phase 2/3 trial of AZD1222 (ChAdOx1 nCoV-19) in healthy adults. For TCRbeta chain sequencing, PBMC samples from trial participants were taken at day 0 and at day 28 after the second dose. CDR1 MDHEN and CDR2 SYDVKM are derived from the germline V gene. Deletion took 6 bases off V and 0 bases off J, with a span of 12 bases between the germline ends. The CDR3, from cysteine to phenylalanine, totals 16 residues. Left in the record is the CDR3 DNA by itself, 48 bases read in frame from the first base.

A remark on this clone: Its antigen is unknown. The sample holds no much larger clone one base away, and base qualities are not on file.

What the study reported, not specific to this receptor: Because no day 14 peak-response samples were available, repertoires were characterized only after the peak T cell response. After two AZD1222 doses, both the breadth and the depth of spike-specific TCRs were significantly higher than at day 0 and than in MenACWY recipients. Reportedly, close to half of the unique spike-specific TCRs recognized epitopes lying outside the regions that are mutated in the B.1.351 and B.1.1.7 variants. Vaccine-associated CD4 TCRs spanned the whole spike protein, with dominant responses in regions 160-218 and 743-854. Participants were mostly white British, with more females than males. The authors suggested clonal diversity may have been underestimated. In the small 56-69-year group, the increase in depth fell short of significance, most likely because of low power. Conclusions about previously exposed vaccinees are limited because only six or seven AZD1222 recipients were SARS-CoV-2 seropositive at baseline.

The CDR3 regions of human TCRbeta chains were analyzed by immunosequencing. The authors' analysis ran thus. TCRs in the repertoires were compared against a reference library of SARS-CoV-2-specific TCRs that had been generated with the MIRA antigen-specificity platform. Breadth meant the fraction of unique TCRs that were SARS-CoV-2-associated, whereas depth meant the fraction of total T cells that were SARS-CoV-2-associated. Using the MIRA data, each spike-specific TCR was assigned both to the spike region to which the TCR was reactive and to a CD4 or CD8 class. Log10-transformed breadth and depth values were compared by one-way ANOVA with Sidak's multiple comparisons tests. Drawn from immuneACCESS, this table holds only the in-frame rearrangements with V and J called that TCRdb kept. Clones are partly lost; checked studies trace under half to an unresolved V gene and leave the rest unexplained. The D gene and trimming were derived from the DNA, and the V and J assignments and clone size from that table. The sample table holds about 140,000 clones, of which more than 75% were seen once. Clones ranked in the top ten supply 3.1% of the sample.

This clonotype was obtained from an adult who received the AZD1222 COVID-19 vaccine. The chain is assembled from TRBV28 and TRBJ1-6; the D region possibly corresponds to TRBD1 (5 bases align). The source material was peripheral blood, sampled 28 days after the second AZD1222 dose. The base sequence is TGTGCCAGCAGCGCGTCGGGGGGCTCCTATAATTCACCCCTCCACTTT. The resulting protein is CASSASGGSYNSPLHF.